This T cell receptor beta chain is from a study of shared clonotypes between healthy human individuals. Broader study findings: Generation of non-shared clonotypes was less probable than generation of clonotypes shared by all four donors.

The data were produced by immunoSEQ multiplex PCR, yet TCRdb's version contains in-frame clones alone and is incomplete. Altogether 2 million to 2.5 million clones are present, approximately 96% being singletons, with the ten largest covering less than 0.15%. This clone was picked up one time. The antigen is undetermined. The CDR3 loop spans 17 amino acids. Trimming took 4 bases from V and 3 from J; bases not matched to a gene: 11. Germline CDR1 and CDR2: SGHNT and YYREEE (reference sequence). The clonotype comes from a man aged 18-30 years in good health. The sequencing sample was made of naive CD4+ T cells sorted from blood. Subset indicated: CD45RA+ positively selected. The V gene is TRBV5-4, the J gene TRBJ1-1; 11 positions match TRBD1. DNA of the CDR3: TGTGCCAGCAGCGTTCGGACAGGGGGCTCCTCGGACACTGAAGCTTTCTTT. It yields the protein CASSVRTGGSSDTEAFF.